This T cell receptor (beta chain) was observed in a study of tissue T cells after allogeneic stem cell transplantation. Findings and limits, study-wide: In patients and mice, blood and spleen missed much of tissue repertoire.

Note on this clone: Its antigen remains unknown. The listed genes are named as in mouse. The CDR3 extends 1 residue past the end of the read, so its final part is completed from the germline J gene.

Some clones are missing from TCRdb's copy, which holds only in-frame ones; the method was immunoSEQ multiplex PCR. The sample yields some 3,700 clones, around 45% seen once. Time point given: mouse harvest day 14 after allogeneic transplant. Each mouse received 10^7 T-cell-depleted marrow cells plus 10^6 splenic CD5+ T cells by tail vein. V was pared by 5 bases and J by 6 bases, with 6 bases between. Per germline, CDR1 NNHDY and CDR2 SYVADS. The length of the CDR3 is 10 residues. The sample comprised gut tissue. The chain employs TRBV13-3 and TRBJ2-7, with a possible D match to TRBD2 (6 bases). The sequence derives from a female BALB/c mouse given C57BL/6 T cells with graft-versus-host disease after an allogeneic hematopoietic cell transplant. This chain's CDR3 is CASRGGEQYF. The sequenced part of the CDR3 DNA is TGTGCCAGCAGGGGGGGTGAACAGTAC.